The 6 T cell receptor beta chains reported below all come from one sample, sequenced in a study of T cells in Graves' hyperthyroidism and ophthalmopathy. The investigators amplified TCR beta CDR3 regions from RNA transcripts. During a first-round RT-PCR of the TCR CDR3, the HTBI primer set was used. Each CDR3 protein is one row after TCRdb ran MiXCR on the multiplex PCR reads. The sample comprises 500,000 to 800,000 distinct CDR3 sequences, over 40% of which are singletons, and about 7.7% rests with the top ten. What was sequenced was peripheral blood or thyroid tissue (not recorded which). The receptors were gathered from an adult man with Graves' disease, either hyperthyroidism or ophthalmopathy (not recorded which).

The V gene is TRBV12-3 or TRBV12-4, the J gene TRBJ2-7; tentatively, D is TRBD1 (6 bases). Trimming pared 3 bases from V and 5 bases from J, leaving 17 bases between. This CDR3 has 15 residues. The CDR3 loop is CASSFSVQGDHEQYF. The CDR3 bases are TGTGCCAGCAGTTTTTCAGTACAGGGTGACCACGAGCAGTACTTC.

The rearrangement links TRBV20-1 to TRBJ1-6; 7 bases line up with TRBD1. V shed 0 bases and J 6 bases; nucleotides not matched to a gene: 5. The germline gives CDR1 DFQATT, CDR2 SNEGSKA (reference sequence). This CDR3 has 15 amino acids. CDR3 bases: TGCAGTGCTAGAGATCCACAGGGGATTAATTCACCCCTCCACTTT. It encodes CSARDPQGINSPLHF.

This clonotype has just a few counts. Relative to the germline gene, one junction end is altered; a read error may explain this. This chain links TRBV10-3 with TRBJ2-2, with D unclear. The CDR3 has 13 amino acids. Germline CDR1 and CDR2: ENHRY and SYGVKD. The chain's CDR3 is CASSEVRAGELFF. The DNA for the CDR3 is TGTGCCAGCAGTGAAGTAAGGGCCGGGGAGCTGTTTTTT.

This clonotype has a count of ten or more. This rearrangement joins TRBV7-8 to TRBJ2-7, with D possibly being TRBD1 (6 bases). V lost 5 bases to trimming and J lost 5 bases, with 16 bases between them. CDR1 is SGHVS and CDR2 is FQNEAQ in the germline V gene. The CDR3 length is 14 residues. The CDR3 DNA follows: TGTGCCAGCAGCCACCGGACAGTCCCCGACGAGCAGTACTTC. This encodes CASSHRTVPDEQYF. Using reference TRBV7-8 and TRBJ2-7 for the parts outside the CDR3, the full variable domain is GAGVSQSPRYKVAKRGQDVALRCDPISGHVSLFWYQQALGQGPEFLTYFQNEAQLDKSGLPSDRFFAERPEGSVSTLKIQRTQQEDSAVYLCASSHRTVPDEQYFGPGTRLTVT.

The chain recombines TRBV20-1 with TRBJ1-1; weak D call: TRBD1 (5 bases). CDR1 is DFQATT and CDR2 is SNEGSKA in the germline V gene (reference sequence). Deletions cut 5 bases from V and 0 bases from J, with 10 bases between. There are 13 residues in the CDR3. The CDR3 bases are TGCAGTGCTCGTGGGGCGGTGAACACTGAAGCTTTCTTT. Translating gives CSARGAVNTEAFF.

This clonotype was counted at least ten times. Sequence at one end of the junction differs from germline and may be a read error. The genes are TRBV6-1 and TRBJ2-6; D is perhaps TRBD1 (5 bases). CDR3 length: 14 amino acids. The germline gives CDR1 MNHNS, CDR2 SASEGT. In nucleotides, the CDR3 is TGTGCCAGCGGTGACAGTTCTGGGGCCAACGTCCTGACTTTC. Its translation is CASGDSSGANVLTF.